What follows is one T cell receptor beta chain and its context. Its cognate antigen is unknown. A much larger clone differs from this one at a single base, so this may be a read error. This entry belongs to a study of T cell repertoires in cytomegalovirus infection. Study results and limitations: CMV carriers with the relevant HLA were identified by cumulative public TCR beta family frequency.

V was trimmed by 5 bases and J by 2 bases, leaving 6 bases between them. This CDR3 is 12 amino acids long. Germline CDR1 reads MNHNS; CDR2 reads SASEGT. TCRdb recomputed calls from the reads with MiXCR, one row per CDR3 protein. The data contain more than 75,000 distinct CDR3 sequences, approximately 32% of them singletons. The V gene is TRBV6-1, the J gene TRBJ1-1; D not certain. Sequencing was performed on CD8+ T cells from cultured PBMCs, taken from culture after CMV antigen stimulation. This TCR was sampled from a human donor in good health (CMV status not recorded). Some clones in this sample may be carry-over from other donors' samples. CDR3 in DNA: TGTGCCAGCAGTTACCCAAACACTGAAGCTTTCTTT. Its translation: CASSYPNTEAFF.